This T cell receptor beta chain was identified in a study of radiation and T cells in renal cell carcinoma (TCRdb year 2020). About the investigation overall: Samples came from a clinical trial, in which primary renal cell carcinomas received 15 Gy stereotactic body radiation therapy followed by nephrectomy 4 weeks later. A total of 50 to 60 samples underwent TCR beta sequencing, made up of 25 or so tumors and about 27 peripheral blood samples. Across all 50 or so samples, over 4,000,000 unique CDR3 nucleotide sequences encoding about 2.4 million unique CDR3 amino acid sequences were identified. The research as a whole found: Because the trial had a single-armed design, the trial could not examine how radiation dose or scheduling affected the TCR repertoire. An increase in top tumor clonotypes in blood was observed from baseline to 2 weeks post-radiation, followed by contraction by 4 weeks, which was taken to suggest transient expansion of tumor-resident clones. Because pretreatment tumor biopsies were not available, the study could not determine whether clonotypes were already present within the tumor at baseline. Dynamics of the blood repertoire were not tracked past 4 weeks after treatment.

This clone was counted a few times. Which antigen it targets is not known. No much larger clone is present one base from it, and per-base qualities are unavailable. The immunoSEQ kit was used, according to the manufacturer's recommendations, to generate TCR beta libraries from genomic DNA. Library preparation used a first multiplex PCR with proprietary primers, then a second PCR adding unique barcodes, with bead cleanups after each round. A kit-provided positive control reaction and a negative control reaction were included in every sample batch. The final libraries were assessed on an Agilent 4200 TapeStation D1000 ScreenTape, pooled by volume, and quantified by qPCR. Sequencing was performed on an Illumina NextSeq500 using a MidOutput 150-cycle cartridge, with 156 Read1 cycles, 15 Index1 cycles, and the kit custom primers. The pooled library was loaded at 1.0 pM with an approximately 20% PhiX control spike-in. The authors' analysis ran thus. Vendor-processed data were analyzed in R, and a clonotype was defined as all T cells sharing the same CDR3 nucleotide sequence. For clone abundance analyses, frequencies were normalized to the 10,000 most abundant clones per sample. Public T cell clones, which averaged fewer than five per sample, were removed prior to analysis. An abundance difference of at least 32-fold between compartments was the criterion for calling clonotypes tumor-enriched or baseline blood-enriched. Clonotypes expanded or contracted between blood time points were identified with a beta-binomial differential abundance model. The Baroni-Urbani and Buser coefficient was used to measure tumor-blood repertoire similarity, and groups were compared with two-tailed Wilcoxon tests in R. Sourced from immuneACCESS, this table was stored by TCRdb with only in-frame sequences that have V and J called. A share of the clones is absent; for the studies checked, an unresolved V gene accounts for under half, and the remainder has no known explanation. D and trimming come from the DNA, and the V and J calls and clone size come from that table. Within this sample are 70,000 to 100,000 clones, with 82% of them counted one time only. In total, the top ten clones hold roughly 6.8% of the sample.

Including cysteine and phenylalanine, the CDR3 has 13 amino acids. The only DNA kept is the CDR3, 39 bases in frame from the first base. Taken from the germline V gene, the CDR1 and CDR2 loops are MNHEY and SVGAGI. V is pared back by 5 bases and J by 5 bases, with 9 bases lying between the germline termini. The time point label, read with the paper, signifies: baseline pretreatment blood. This specimen's treatment or condition label, interpreted: 15 Gy SBRT to primary tumor, nephrectomy 4 weeks later. To follow tumor-enriched clonotypes, peripheral blood was collected serially from radiation-treated patients at baseline and again at 2 weeks and 4 weeks after SBRT. Every patient's renal cell carcinoma showed clear cell pathology. Genomic DNA for TCR sequencing was prepared using the QIAamp DNA Blood Mini Kit (Qiagen). The analyses included only samples that passed all quality control checks.

This TCR derives from a man aged 55-75 years with renal cell carcinoma. Sequenced here: blood, sampled from a patient whose treatment included radiotherapy and nephrectomy. The V and J genes are TRBV6-5 and TRBJ2-2; the D segment could be TRBD2, given 6 matching bases. At the DNA level, the sequence is TGTGCCAGCAGTCCTCGGGAGACCGGGGAGCTGTTTTTT. The encoded protein is CASSPRETGELFF.